This T cell receptor (beta chain) was recorded in a study of lymphopenia after photon versus proton radiotherapy. V was pared by 3 bases and J by 7 bases, with 13 bases between. Looked up from germline, CDR1 is SGHVS and CDR2 is FQNEAQ. This CDR3 is 13 amino acids long. This clone was seen a handful of times. Antigen unknown. Here immunoSEQ multiplex PCR was the method, and the copy in TCRdb shows in-frame clones only, minus some. The sample has several thousand clones, approximately 74% seen once. Study outcomes and limitations: After the lymphocyte nadir, photon-treated repertoires showed oligoclonal expansion, especially of CD8+ Temra cells. Only patients who died were analyzed for survival; proton advantage is unproven. In patients who died, overall survival fell as post-nadir TCR diversity dropped more. Proton therapy kept repertoires fairly stable, unlike photons, which gained effector/memory cells.

The sequence derives from a man aged 80 or over with esophageal cancer. This chain links TRBV7-8 with TRBJ2-7, with D perhaps matching TRBD1 (5 bases). The sample in question was peripheral blood, obtained from a patient treated with proton-based radiotherapy. CDR3 residues: CASSFVRGREQYF. The CDR3 DNA reads TGTGCCAGCAGCTTTGTAAGGGGCCGGGAGCAGTACTTC.